A selection of T cell receptor beta chains follows, all from one sample in a study of CD8 T cells in Susac syndrome. MiXCR, run by TCRdb on the immunoSEQ multiplex PCR reads, gives a single entry per CDR3 protein. Of under 90,000 distinct CDR3 sequences in the sample, 90% to 95% were seen once. The specimen was CD4+ T cells from PBMCs. The receptors were gathered from a human donor with Susac syndrome. Each CDR3 is given with its conserved first and last residue. D genes are given only for firm matches. Only part of the rows carry a size: once, few, many, or a class if the clone is expanded.

J,size,D,V,DNA,CDR3
TRBJ1-6,few,-,TRBV6-1,TGTGCCAGCAGTTACGGCAGGGAGCATTCACCCCTCCACTTT,CASSYGREHSPLHF
TRBJ2-5,-,-,TRBV5-1,TGCGCCAGCAGCTTGGCATCAGAGAAACAAGAGACCCAGTACTTC,CASSLASEKQETQYF
TRBJ1-1,-,-,TRBV20-1,TGCAGTGCTAGAGACGGCAGCCAGAACACTGAAGCTTTCTTT,CSARDGSQNTEAFF
TRBJ1-5,-,-,TRBV5-6,TGTGCCGGCAGCCCCAGTTCCAATCAAGGGATTAATCAGCCCCAGCATTTT,CAGSPSSNQGINQPQHF
TRBJ1-1,-,-,TRBV12-5,TGTGCTAGTGGTGGGGGCGGCTTGAACACTGAAGCTTTCTTT,CASGGGGLNTEAFF
TRBJ2-1,few,-,TRBV20-1,TGCAGTGCTAGTCACGGATACAATGAGCAGTTCTTC,CSASHGYNEQFF
TRBJ2-1,few,-,TRBV5-1,TGCGCCAGCAGCTTGCTCAGGGGCAATGAGCAGTTCTTC,CASSLLRGNEQFF
TRBJ2-1,-,-,TRBV20-1,TGCAGTGCTAGAGCCACACCATACAATGAGCAGTTCTTC,CSARATPYNEQFF
TRBJ1-1,once,-,TRBV3-1,TGTGCCAGCAGCCATCAGGGGATTGGCACTGAAGCTTTCTTT,CASSHQGIGTEAFF
TRBJ1-5,-,-,TRBV7-8,TGTGCCAGCAGCACCCAGGGAAGTTTTCAGCCCCAGCATTTT,CASSTQGSFQPQHF
TRBJ1-1,-,-,TRBV30,TGTGCCTCCTTGTGGGGGCGCCTGACGGACACTGAAGCTTTCTTT,CASLWGRLTDTEAFF
TRBJ1-5,-,-,TRBV10-3,TGTGCCATCAGTGAGTCACCCAATCAGCCCCAGCATTTT,CAISESPNQPQHF
TRBJ1-5,-,-,TRBV3-1,TGTGCCAGCAGCCAAGATGCCACCCCCAATCAGCCCCAGCATTTT,CASSQDATPNQPQHF
TRBJ2-3,-,TRBD1,TRBV25-1,TGTGCCAGCAGTGCGTCCGGGACAGGGGACACAGATACGCAGTATTTT,CASSASGTGDTDTQYF
TRBJ2-7,-,-,TRBV2,TGTGCCAGCAGTGAACCTCAAAGCGGCCTCTCCTACGAGCAGCACTTC,CASSEPQSGLSYEQHF
TRBJ2-7,-,TRBD2,TRBV7-6,TGTGCCAGCACCGAAGACCGGGAGGGCTACGAGCAGTACTTC,CASTEDREGYEQYF
TRBJ1-5,-,TRBD1,TRBV12-3/TRBV12-4,TGTGCCAGCAGTTTCAGGGGGGTGGGGCAGCCCCAGCATTTT,CASSFRGVGQPQHF
TRBJ2-2,-,-,TRBV2,TGTGCCAGCAGTGAAGCGAACACCGGGGAGCTGTTTTTT,CASSEANTGELFF
TRBJ1-5,few,TRBD1,TRBV20-1,TGCAGTGCTCCGACAGGGGTAAACAATCAGCCCCAGCATTTT,CSAPTGVNNQPQHF
TRBJ2-1,-,TRBD2,TRBV4-3,TGCGCCAGCAGCCAAGAGTTGTTTCTAGCGGGGAAATACAATGAGCAGTTCTTC,CASSQELFLAGKYNEQFF
TRBJ2-5,-,-,TRBV27,TGTGCCAGCAGTTATGGGACCGGAGGCATACAAGAGACCCAGTACTTC,CASSYGTGGIQETQYF
TRBJ1-1,-,-,TRBV3-1,TGTGCCAGCAGCCAAGGCCAGGGAACTGAAGCTTTCTTT,CASSQGQGTEAFF
TRBJ2-3,-,-,TRBV21-1,TGTGCCAGCAGCAAAGGGACTAGCGGGAGGGCGGCAGATACGCAGTATTTT,CASSKGTSGRAADTQYF
TRBJ1-5,-,-,TRBV19,TGTGCCAGTAGTCTCAGTACCAATCAGCCCCAGCATTTT,CASSLSTNQPQHF
TRBJ2-1,-,-,TRBV2,TGTGCCAGCAGTGTAAACAGGGCCAATGAGCAGTTCTTC,CASSVNRANEQFF
TRBJ2-1,once,TRBD2,TRBV6-8,TGTGCCAGCAGTCCCCCTAAGCGGGAGCGGGATAGTTCCTACAATGAGCAGTTCTTC,CASSPPKRERDSSYNEQFF
TRBJ2-4,-,-,TRBV28,TGTGCCAGCAGGGCAGGGGCTTTAGCCAAAAACATTCAGTACTTC,CASRAGALAKNIQYF
TRBJ2-4,-,-,TRBV2,TGTGCCAGCAGTTTCTCAACACGGGAAAGCTACGCGGGGACCAAAAACATTCAGTACTTC,CASSFSTRESYAGTKNIQYF
TRBJ2-1,-,-,TRBV19,TGTGCCAGTAGTATTCTGGGGACCTACAATGAGCAGTTCTTC,CASSILGTYNEQFF
TRBJ2-1,-,TRBD2,TRBV20-1,TGCAGTGCTAGAGATCAGCGGGGAGACCTGAATGAGCAGTTCTTC,CSARDQRGDLNEQFF
TRBJ2-1,-,-,TRBV20-1,TGCAGTGCTGCCCGAGTAGCGGCAGGACACAATGAGCAGTTCTTC,CSAARVAAGHNEQFF
TRBJ1-2,few,-,TRBV5-1,TGCGCCAGCAGCTCCGATGGAGGCTACACCTTC,CASSSDGGYTF
TRBJ2-3,-,-,TRBV4-3,TGCGCCAGCAGCCAAGAGTACTCAGCGGCCACAGATACGCAGTATTTT,CASSQEYSAATDTQYF
TRBJ2-4,-,-,TRBV27,TGTGCCAGCAGTACCCCGGGCAGGGGTGGCATTCAGTACTTC,CASSTPGRGGIQYF
TRBJ2-7,once,TRBD2,TRBV25-1,TGTGCCAGCAGTGAATATCCTAGCGGGGTGAGCTCCTACGAGCAGTACTTC,CASSEYPSGVSSYEQYF
TRBJ2-7,few,TRBD2,TRBV20-1,TGCAGTGCTACTGGGACTAGCGGCTACGAGCAGTACTTC,CSATGTSGYEQYF
TRBJ1-6,-,TRBD1,TRBV12-3/TRBV12-4,TGTGCCAGCAGCCTCTTGACAGGGGGGAATTCACCCCTCCACTTT,CASSLLTGGNSPLHF
TRBJ2-7,-,-,TRBV29-1,TGCAGCGTTGAAATGGACCGCTACGAGCAGTACTTC,CSVEMDRYEQYF
TRBJ1-2,-,-,TRBV7-9,TGTGCCAGCAGCCAGACAGTAGCTAACTATGGCTACACCTTC,CASSQTVANYGYTF
TRBJ2-1,few,TRBD1,TRBV5-1,TGCGCCAGCAGCTTGTTTGGACAGGGGTTGAATGAGCAGTTCTTC,CASSLFGQGLNEQFF